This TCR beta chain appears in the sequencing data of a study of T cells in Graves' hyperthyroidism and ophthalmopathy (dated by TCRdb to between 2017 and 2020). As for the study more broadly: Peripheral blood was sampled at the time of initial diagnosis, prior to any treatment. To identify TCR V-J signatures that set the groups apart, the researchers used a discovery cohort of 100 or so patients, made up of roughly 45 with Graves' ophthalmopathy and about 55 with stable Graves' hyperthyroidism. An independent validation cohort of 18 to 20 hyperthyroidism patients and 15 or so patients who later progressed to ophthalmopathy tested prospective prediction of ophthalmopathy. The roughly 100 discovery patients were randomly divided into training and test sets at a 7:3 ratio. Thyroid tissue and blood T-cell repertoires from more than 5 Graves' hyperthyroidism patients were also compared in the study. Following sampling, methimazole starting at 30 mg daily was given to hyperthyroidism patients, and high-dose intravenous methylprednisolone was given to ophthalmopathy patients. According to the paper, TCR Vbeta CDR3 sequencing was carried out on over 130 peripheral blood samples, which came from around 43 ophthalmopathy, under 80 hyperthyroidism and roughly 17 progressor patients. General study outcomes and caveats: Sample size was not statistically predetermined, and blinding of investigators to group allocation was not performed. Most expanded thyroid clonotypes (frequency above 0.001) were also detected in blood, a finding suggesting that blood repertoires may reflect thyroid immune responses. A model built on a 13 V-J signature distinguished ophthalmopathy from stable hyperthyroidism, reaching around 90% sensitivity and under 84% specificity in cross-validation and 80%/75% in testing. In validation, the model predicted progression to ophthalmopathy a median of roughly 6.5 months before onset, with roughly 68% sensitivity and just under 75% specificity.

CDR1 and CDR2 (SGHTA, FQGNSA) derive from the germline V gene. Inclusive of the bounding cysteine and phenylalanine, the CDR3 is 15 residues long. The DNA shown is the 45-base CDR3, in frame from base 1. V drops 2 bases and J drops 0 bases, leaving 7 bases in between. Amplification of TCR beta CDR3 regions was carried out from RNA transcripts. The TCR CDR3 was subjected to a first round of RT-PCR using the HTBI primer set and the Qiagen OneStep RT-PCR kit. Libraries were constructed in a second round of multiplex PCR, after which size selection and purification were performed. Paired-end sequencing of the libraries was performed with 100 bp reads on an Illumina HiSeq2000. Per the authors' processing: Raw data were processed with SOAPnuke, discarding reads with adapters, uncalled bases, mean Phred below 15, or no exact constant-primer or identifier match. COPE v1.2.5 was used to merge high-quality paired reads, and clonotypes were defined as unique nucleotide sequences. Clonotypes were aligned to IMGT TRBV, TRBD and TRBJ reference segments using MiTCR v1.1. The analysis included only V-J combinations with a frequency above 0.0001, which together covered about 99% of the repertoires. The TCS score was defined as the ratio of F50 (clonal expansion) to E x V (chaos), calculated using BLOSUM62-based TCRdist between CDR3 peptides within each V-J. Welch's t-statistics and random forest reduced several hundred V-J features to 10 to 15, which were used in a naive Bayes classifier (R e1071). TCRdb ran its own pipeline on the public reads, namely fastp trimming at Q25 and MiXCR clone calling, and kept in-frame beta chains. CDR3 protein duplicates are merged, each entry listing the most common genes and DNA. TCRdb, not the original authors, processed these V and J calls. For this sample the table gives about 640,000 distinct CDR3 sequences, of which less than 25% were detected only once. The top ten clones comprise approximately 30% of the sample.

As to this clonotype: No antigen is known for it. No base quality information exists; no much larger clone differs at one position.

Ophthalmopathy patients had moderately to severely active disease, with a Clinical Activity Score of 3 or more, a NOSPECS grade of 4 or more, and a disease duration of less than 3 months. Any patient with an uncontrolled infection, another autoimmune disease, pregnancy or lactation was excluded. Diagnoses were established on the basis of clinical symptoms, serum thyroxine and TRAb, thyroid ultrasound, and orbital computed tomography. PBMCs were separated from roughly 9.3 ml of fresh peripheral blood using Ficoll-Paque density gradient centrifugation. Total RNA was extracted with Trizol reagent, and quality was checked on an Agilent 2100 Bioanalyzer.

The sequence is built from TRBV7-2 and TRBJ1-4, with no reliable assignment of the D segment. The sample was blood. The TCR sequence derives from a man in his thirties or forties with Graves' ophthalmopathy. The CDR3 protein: CASSLYISTNEKLFF. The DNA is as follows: TGTGCCAGCAGCTTATATATTTCAACTAATGAAAAACTGTTTTTT. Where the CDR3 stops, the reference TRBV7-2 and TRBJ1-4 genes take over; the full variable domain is GAGVSQSPSNKVTEKGKDVELRCDPISGHTALYWYRQSLGQGLEFLIYFQGNSAPDKSGLPSDRFSAERTGGSVSTLTIQRTQQEDSAVYLCASSLYISTNEKLFFGSGTQLSVL.